Sequencing of this T cell receptor beta chain was carried out in a study of blood T cell repertoires in COVID-19. Overall study: COVID-19 samples collected from the United States, Italy and Spain covered acute and convalescent phases. T cells, B-cell-depleted T cells, or PBMCs supplied cDNA or gDNA.

The CDR3 runs to 16 residues. Trimming cost V 2 bases and J 2 bases, with 16 bases left between them. Looked up from germline, CDR1 is SGDLS and CDR2 is YYNGEE. Original handling: Amplification of reference gene primers was used by the study to estimate nucleated cell counts. Profiled with immunoSEQ multiplex PCR; TCRdb holds only in-frame clones, not every one. That table supplies the V and J calls and clone size; D and trimming were determined from the DNA. Here the sample spans about 230,000 clones, roughly 80% being singletons. The chain joins TRBV9 to TRBJ2-5, with a weak D call TRBD1 (6 bases). The sequenced material came from peripheral blood. The clonotype comes from a woman of 80 years or more with acute or convalescent COVID-19. The DNA for the CDR3 is TGTGCCAGCAGCGTGGGGATTACAGGGTTACAAGAGACCCAGTACTTC. Translation: CASSVGITGLQETQYF.